This T cell receptor beta chain was captured in a study of identical twins. Germline trimming cut 3 bases from V and 6 bases from J; bases unmatched to any gene: 5. From germline, CDR1 is LNHDA and CDR2 SQIVND (reference sequence). The CDR3 extends over 14 amino acids. This clonotype was picked up a small number of times. TCRdb reprocessed the 5' RACE reads with MiXCR, giving one entry per CDR3 protein. Of hundreds of thousands of distinct CDR3 sequences listed, more than 6.5% are singletons. The same data also went into a second study, on yellow fever vaccine responses in identical twins.

The chain employs TRBV19 and TRBJ2-4, with TRBD1 identical over 7 bases. This clonotype was obtained from a woman younger than 35 in good health. The sample taken for sequencing was memory (CD45RO+) T cells sorted from blood. CDR3 in DNA: TGTGCCAGTAGTATCTCCCGACAGGGAAACATTCAGTACTTC. This gives the protein CASSISRQGNIQYF. Variable domain in full (rest from reference TRBV19 and TRBJ2-4): DGGITQSPKYLFRKEGQNVTLSCEQNLNHDAMYWYRQDPGQGLRLIYYSQIVNDFQKGDIAEGYSVSREKKESFPLTVTSAQKNPTAFYLCASSISRQGNIQYFGAGTRLSVL.